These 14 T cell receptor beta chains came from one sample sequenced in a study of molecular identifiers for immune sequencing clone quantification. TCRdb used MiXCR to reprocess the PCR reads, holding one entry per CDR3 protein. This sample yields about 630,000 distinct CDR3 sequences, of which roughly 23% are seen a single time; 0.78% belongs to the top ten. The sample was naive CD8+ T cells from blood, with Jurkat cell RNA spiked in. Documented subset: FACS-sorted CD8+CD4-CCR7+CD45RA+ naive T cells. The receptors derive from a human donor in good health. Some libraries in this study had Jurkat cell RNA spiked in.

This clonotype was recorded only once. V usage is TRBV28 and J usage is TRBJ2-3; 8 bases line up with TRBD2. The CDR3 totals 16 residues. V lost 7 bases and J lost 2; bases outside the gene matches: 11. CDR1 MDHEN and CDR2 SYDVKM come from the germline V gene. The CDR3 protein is CASITGGGGITDTQYF. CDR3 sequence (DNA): TGTGCCAGCATTACGGGGGGCGGGGGGATCACAGATACGCAGTATTTT.

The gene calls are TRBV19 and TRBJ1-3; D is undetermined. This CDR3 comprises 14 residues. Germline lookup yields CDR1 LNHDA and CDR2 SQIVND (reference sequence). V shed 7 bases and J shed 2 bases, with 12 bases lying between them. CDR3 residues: CASTAIEPGNTIYF. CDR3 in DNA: TGTGCCAGTACCGCGATAGAACCTGGAAACACCATATATTTT.

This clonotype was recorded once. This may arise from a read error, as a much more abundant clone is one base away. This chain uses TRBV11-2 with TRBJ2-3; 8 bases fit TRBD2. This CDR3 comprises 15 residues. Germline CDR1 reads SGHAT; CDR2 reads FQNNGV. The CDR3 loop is CGSSLVGLAPDTQYF. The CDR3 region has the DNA TGTGGCAGCAGCTTAGTTGGACTAGCTCCAGATACGCAGTATTTT.

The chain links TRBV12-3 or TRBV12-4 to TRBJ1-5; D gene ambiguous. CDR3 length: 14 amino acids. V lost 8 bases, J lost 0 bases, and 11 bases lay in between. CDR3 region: CASCPRYSNQPQHF. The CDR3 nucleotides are TGTGCCAGCTGCCCCCGATATAGCAATCAGCCCCAGCATTTT.

The CDR3 here is CASSQEGTNTGELFF. In DNA, the CDR3 is TGCGCCAGCAGCCAAGAGGGCACAAACACCGGGGAGCTGTTTTTT. The rearrangement links TRBV4-1 to TRBJ2-2; the D is unclear. The CDR3 is 15 amino acids. Germline CDR1 MGHRA, CDR2 YSYEKL. V was shortened by 0 bases and J by 2 bases, with 7 bases between the two germline ends.

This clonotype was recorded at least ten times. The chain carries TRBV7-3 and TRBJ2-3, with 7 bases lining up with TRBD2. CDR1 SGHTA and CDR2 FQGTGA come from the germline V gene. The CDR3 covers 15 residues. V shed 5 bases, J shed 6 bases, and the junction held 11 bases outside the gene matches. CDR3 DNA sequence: TGTGCCAGCAGCCCCTCGGGCGGGAGTGGTGATACGCAGTATTTT. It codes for CASSPSGGSGDTQYF.

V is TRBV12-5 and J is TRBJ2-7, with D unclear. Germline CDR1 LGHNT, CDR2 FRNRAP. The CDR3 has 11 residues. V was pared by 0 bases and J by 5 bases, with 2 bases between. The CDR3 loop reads CASGLVDEQYF. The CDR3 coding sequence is TGTGCTAGTGGTTTGGTAGACGAGCAGTACTTC.

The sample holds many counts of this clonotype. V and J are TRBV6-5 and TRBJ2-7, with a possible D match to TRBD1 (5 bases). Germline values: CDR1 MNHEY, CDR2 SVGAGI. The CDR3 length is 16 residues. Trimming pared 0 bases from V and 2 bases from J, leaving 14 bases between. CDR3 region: CASSYSTVATAYEQYF. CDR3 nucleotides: TGTGCCAGCAGTTACTCGACAGTGGCGACAGCCTACGAGCAGTACTTC.

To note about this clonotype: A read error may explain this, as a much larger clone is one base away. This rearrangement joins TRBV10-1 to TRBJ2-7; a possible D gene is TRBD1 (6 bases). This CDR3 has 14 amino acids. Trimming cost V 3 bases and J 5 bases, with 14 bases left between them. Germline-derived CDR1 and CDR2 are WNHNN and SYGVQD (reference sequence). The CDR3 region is CASSDLDRPHEQYF. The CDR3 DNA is TGCGCCAGCAGTGATTTAGACAGGCCGCACGAGCAGTACTTC.

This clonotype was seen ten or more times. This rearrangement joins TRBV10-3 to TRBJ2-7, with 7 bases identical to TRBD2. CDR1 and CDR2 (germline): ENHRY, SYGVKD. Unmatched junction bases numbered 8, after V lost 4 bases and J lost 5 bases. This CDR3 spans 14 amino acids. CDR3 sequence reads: CAISGYGGEDEQYF. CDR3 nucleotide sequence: TGTGCCATCAGTGGATATGGGGGGGAAGACGAGCAGTACTTC.

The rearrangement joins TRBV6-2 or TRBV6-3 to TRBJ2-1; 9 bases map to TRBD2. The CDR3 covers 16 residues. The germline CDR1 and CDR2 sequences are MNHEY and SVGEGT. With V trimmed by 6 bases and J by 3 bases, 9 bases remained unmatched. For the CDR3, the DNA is TGTGCCAGCAGGCGCGCGGGGGGGCGTCTCTACAATGAGCAGTTCTTC. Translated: CASRRAGGRLYNEQFF.

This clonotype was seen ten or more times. In nucleotides, the CDR3 is TGTGCCAGCATGGGGGACAGGGGAAGAACCAAAAACATTCAGTACTTC. Translation gives CASMGDRGRTKNIQYF. The chain employs TRBV2 and TRBJ2-4; TRBD1 matches at 10 bases. The CDR3 spans 16 residues. Germline CDR1 SNHLY, CDR2 FYNNEI. The trim removed 7 bases at V and 2 bases at J, leaving 8 bases unmatched.

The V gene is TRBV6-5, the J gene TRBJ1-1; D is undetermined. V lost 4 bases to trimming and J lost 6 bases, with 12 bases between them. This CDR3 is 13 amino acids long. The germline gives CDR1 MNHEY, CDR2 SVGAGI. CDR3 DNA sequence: TGTGCCAGCAGTTTAGCCCCCCTCTCTGAAGCTTTCTTT. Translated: CASSLAPLSEAFF.

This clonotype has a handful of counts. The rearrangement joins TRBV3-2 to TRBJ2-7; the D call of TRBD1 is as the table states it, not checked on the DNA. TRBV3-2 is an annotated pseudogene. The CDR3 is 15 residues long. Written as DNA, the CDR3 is TGTGCCAGCAGCCAATATCCGGGATGTACGGGCGAGCAGTACTTC. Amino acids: CASSQYPGCTGEQYF.